This record concerns one T cell receptor beta chain sequence. This sample was taken from a study of early T cells in non-severe SARS-CoV-2 infection. For the study at large: Chains were unpaired, as sequencing was done on bulk RNA from unsorted whole blood.

Tagging with unique molecular identifiers was applied to individual cDNA molecules. One entry per CDR3 protein, called by TCRdb with MiXCR from the 5' RACE reads. The profile shows over 50,000 distinct CDR3 sequences, roughly 12% of them singletons. This TCR derives from an adult who was a healthcare worker with PCR-confirmed SARS-CoV-2 infection or an uninfected control (not recorded which). Source material: whole blood.

This CDR3 reads CASNLPGQNEQFF. The DNA of the CDR3 is TGTGCCAGTAACTTACCCGGACAAAATGAGCAGTTCTTC. The V and J genes are TRBV19 and TRBJ2-1, with D possibly being TRBD1 (5 bases). V was cut by 7 bases and J by 7 bases, with 14 bases left in between. The CDR3 has 13 amino acids. Germline V gives CDR1 LNHDA, CDR2 SQIVND (reference sequence).